The sequence of this T cell receptor (beta chain) was determined in a study of T cell repertoires in cytomegalovirus infection. Study at large: An indication of both CMV infection and matching HLA type came from public TCR beta signatures.

TCRdb reprocessed the reads with MiXCR, giving one entry per CDR3 protein. The repertoire holds about 530,000 distinct CDR3 sequences, with about 26% as singletons. Input material: PBMCs. The sequence was obtained from a human donor in good health (CMV status not recorded). Some clones in this sample may be carry-over from other donors' samples.

The CDR3 spells CSALADGQGEQFF. As DNA, the CDR3 is TGCAGTGCACTAGCGGATGGACAGGGTGAGCAGTTCTTC. V and J are TRBV20-1 and TRBJ2-1; the D call may be TRBD1 or TRBD2 (8 bases each). The CDR3 length is 13 residues. Germline values: CDR1 DFQATT, CDR2 SNEGSKA (reference sequence). V was shortened by 6 bases and J by 9 bases, with 18 bases between the two germline ends.